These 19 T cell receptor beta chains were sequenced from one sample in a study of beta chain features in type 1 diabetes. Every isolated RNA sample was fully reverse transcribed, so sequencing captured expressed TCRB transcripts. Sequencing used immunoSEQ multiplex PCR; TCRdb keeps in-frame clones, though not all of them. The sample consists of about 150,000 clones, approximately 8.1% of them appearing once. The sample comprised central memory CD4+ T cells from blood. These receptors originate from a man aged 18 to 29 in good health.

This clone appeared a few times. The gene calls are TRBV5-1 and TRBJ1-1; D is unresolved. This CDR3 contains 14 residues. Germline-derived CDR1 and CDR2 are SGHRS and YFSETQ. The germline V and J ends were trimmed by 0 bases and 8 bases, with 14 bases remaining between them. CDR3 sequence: CASSLVVATNEAFF. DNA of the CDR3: TGCGCCAGCAGCTTGGTGGTCGCTACCAACGAAGCTTTCTTT.

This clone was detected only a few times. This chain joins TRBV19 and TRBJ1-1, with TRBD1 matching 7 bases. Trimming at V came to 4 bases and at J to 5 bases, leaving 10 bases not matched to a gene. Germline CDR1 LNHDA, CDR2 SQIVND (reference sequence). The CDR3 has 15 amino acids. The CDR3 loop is CASSTWTTGITEAFF. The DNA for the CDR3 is TGTGCCAGTAGTACTTGGACGACAGGGATTACTGAAGCTTTCTTT. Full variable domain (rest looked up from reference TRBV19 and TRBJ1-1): DGGITQSPKYLFRKEGQNVTLSCEQNLNHDAMYWYRQDPGQGLRLIYYSQIVNDFQKGDIAEGYSVSREKKESFPLTVTSAQKNPTAFYLCASSTWTTGITEAFFGQGTRLTVV.

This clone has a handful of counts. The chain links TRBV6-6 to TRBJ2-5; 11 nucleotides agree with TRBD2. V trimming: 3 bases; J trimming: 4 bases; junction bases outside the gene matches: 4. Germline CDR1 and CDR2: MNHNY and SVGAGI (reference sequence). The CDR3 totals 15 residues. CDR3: CASSYEGTSGETQYF. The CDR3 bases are TGTGCCAGCAGTTATGAGGGGACTAGCGGAGAGACCCAGTACTTC.

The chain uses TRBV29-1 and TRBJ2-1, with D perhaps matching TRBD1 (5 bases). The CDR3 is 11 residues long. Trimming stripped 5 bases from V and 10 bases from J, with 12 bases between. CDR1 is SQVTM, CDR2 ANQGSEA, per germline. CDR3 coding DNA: TGCAGCGTTCAGATAGGGGCGGAGCAGTTCTTC. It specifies CSVQIGAEQFF.

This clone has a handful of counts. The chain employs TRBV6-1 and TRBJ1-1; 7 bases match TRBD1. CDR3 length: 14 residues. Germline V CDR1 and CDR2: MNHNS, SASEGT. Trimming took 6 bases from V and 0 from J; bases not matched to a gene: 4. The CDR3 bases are TGTGCCAGCAGGACGGGACAGCTGAACACTGAAGCTTTCTTT. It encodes CASRTGQLNTEAFF.

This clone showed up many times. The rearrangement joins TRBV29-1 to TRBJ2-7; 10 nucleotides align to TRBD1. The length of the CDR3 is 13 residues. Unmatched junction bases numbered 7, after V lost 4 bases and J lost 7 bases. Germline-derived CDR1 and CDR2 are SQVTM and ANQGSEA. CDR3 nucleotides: TGCAGCGTTGCCGGGACAGGGGCCCGGGAGCAGTACTTC. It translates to CSVAGTGAREQYF.

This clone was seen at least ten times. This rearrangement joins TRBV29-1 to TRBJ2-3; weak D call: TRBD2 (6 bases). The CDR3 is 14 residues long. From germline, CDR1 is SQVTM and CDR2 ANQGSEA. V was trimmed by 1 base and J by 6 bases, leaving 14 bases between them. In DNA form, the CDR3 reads TGCAGCGTTGAAGGGCCCAGCGGGCGGGATACGCAGTATTTT. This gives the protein CSVEGPSGRDTQYF.

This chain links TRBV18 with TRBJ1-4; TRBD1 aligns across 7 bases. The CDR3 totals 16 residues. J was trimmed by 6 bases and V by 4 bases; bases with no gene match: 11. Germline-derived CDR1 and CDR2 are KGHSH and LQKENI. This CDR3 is CASSRGTDELDEKLFF. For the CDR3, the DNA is TGTGCCAGCTCACGGGGGACAGACGAATTAGATGAAAAACTGTTTTTT.

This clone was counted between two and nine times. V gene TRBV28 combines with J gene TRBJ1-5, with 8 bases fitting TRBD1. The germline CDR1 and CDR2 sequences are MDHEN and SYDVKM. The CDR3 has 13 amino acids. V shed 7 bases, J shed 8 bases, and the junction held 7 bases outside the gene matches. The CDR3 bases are TGTGCCAGCACAGGGGGCGCGGGGGAGCCCCAGCATTTT. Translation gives CASTGGAGEPQHF.

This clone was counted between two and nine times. The CDR3 region is CASSQYLNTEAFF. Written as DNA, the CDR3 is TGTGCCAGCAGCCAATACTTGAACACTGAAGCTTTCTTT. This rearrangement joins TRBV14 to TRBJ1-1; D is ambiguous. Germline CDR1 and CDR2: SGHDN and FVKESK. Trimming left V 2 bases short and J 0 bases short, with 4 bases between. CDR3 size: 13 residues.

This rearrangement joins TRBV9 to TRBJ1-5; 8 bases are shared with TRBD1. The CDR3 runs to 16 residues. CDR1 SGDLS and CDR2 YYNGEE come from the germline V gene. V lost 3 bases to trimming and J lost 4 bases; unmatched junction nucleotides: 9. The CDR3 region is CASSDRDRLRNQPQHF. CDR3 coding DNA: TGTGCCAGCAGCGACCGGGACAGGTTGCGGAATCAGCCCCAGCATTTT.

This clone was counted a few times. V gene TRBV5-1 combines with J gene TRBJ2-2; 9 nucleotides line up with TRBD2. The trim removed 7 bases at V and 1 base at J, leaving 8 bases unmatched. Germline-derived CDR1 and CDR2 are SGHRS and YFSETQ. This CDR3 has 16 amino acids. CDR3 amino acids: CASRTTSGLNTGELFF. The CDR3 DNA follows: TGCGCCAGCCGGACGACTAGCGGATTGAACACCGGGGAGCTGTTTTTT. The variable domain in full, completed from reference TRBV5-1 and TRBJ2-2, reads KAGVTQTPRYLIKTRGQQVTLSCSPISGHRSVSWYQQTPGQGLQFLFEYFSETQRNKGNFPGRFSGRQFSNSRSEMNVSTLELGDSALYLCASRTTSGLNTGELFFGEGSRLTVL.

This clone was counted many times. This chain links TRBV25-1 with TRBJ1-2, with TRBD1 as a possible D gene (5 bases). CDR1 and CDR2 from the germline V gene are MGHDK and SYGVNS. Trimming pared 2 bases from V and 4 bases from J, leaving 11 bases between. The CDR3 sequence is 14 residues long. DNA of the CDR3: TGTGCCAGCAGTGAACCTGGGGGGGTCTATGGCTACACCTTC. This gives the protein CASSEPGGVYGYTF.

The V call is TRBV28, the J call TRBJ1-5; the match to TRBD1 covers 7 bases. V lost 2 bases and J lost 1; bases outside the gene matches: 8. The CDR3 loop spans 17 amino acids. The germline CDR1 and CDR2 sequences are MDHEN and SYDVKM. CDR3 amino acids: CASSLTQGTGSNQPQHF. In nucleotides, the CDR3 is TGTGCCAGCAGTTTAACACAGGGGACCGGAAGCAATCAGCCCCAGCATTTT.

In DNA form, the CDR3 reads TGTGCCAGCAGCCCTGGTCGGGCTAGCGGGCGTGACAATGAGCAGTTCTTC. Translated: CASSPGRASGRDNEQFF. The chain has TRBV7-3 and TRBJ2-1; 8 bases are shared with TRBD2. V shed 5 bases, J shed 5 bases, and the junction held 14 bases outside the gene matches. This CDR3 has 17 residues. Per germline, CDR1 SGHTA and CDR2 FQGTGA. The whole variable domain, remainder taken from reference TRBV7-3 and TRBJ2-1, is GAGVSQTPSNKVTEKGKYVELRCDPISGHTALYWYRQSLGQGPEFLIYFQGTGAADDSGLPNDRFFAVRPEGSVSTLKIQRTERGDSAVYLCASSPGRASGRDNEQFFGPGTRLTVL.

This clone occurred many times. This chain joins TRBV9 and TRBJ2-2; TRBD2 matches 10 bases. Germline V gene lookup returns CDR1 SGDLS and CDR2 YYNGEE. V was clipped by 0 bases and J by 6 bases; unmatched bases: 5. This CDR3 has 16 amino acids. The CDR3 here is CASSVVPAGGPGELFF. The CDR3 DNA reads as TGTGCCAGCAGCGTAGTTCCAGCGGGAGGGCCCGGGGAGCTGTTTTTT.

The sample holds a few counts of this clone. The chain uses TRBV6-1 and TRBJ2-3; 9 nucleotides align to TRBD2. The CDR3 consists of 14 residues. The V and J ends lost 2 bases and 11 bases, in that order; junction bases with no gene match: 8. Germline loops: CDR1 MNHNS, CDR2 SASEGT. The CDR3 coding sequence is TGTGCCAGCAGTGAATTGGGGCTAGCGGGGATGCAGTATTTT. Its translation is CASSELGLAGMQYF.

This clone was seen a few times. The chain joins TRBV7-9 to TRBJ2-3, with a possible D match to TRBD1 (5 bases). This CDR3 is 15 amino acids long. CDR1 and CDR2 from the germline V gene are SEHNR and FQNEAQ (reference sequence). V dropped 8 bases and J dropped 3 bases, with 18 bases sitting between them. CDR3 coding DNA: TGTGCCAGCGTCACAGGATTGGGGTTGACAGATACGCAGTATTTT. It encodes CASVTGLGLTDTQYF.

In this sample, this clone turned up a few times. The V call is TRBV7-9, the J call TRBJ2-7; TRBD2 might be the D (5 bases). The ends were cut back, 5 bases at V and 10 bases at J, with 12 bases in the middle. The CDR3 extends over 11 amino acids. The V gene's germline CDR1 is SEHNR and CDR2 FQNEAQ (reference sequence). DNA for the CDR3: TGTGCCAGCAGCCCCGGGGTAGTTCAGTACTTC. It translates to CASSPGVVQYF.